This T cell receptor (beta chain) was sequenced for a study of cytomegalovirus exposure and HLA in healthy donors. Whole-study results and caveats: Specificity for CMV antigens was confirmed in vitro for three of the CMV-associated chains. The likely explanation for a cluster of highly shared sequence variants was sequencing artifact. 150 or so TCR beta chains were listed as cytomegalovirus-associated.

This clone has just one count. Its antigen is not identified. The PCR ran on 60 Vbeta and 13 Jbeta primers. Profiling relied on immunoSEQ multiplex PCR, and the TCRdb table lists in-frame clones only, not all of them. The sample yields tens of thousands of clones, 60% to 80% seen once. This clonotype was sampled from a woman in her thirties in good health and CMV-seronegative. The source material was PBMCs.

This CDR3 reads CASSLGGGEQYF. Here the CDR3 DNA reads TGTGCCAGCAGCTTAGGAGGGGGCGAGCAGTACTTC. The rearrangement links TRBV7-8 to TRBJ2-7; D might be TRBD1 (6 bases). Trimming removed 1 base from V and 6 bases from J, with 7 bases in between. Germline CDR1 reads SGHVS; CDR2 reads FQNEAQ. The length of the CDR3 is 12 residues. Based on the CDR3 plus reference TRBV7-8 and TRBJ2-7, the full variable domain is GAGVSQSPRYKVAKRGQDVALRCDPISGHVSLFWYQQALGQGPEFLTYFQNEAQLDKSGLPSDRFFAERPEGSVSTLKIQRTQQEDSAVYLCASSLGGGEQYFGPGTRLTVT.